One and the same sample provided the 8 T cell receptor beta chains below, sequenced in a study of blood T cells in healthy people across ages. The second PCR ran about 7 to 12 cycles with a sample-barcoded 5' primer and J-beta primers. Using its own MiXCR run on the 5' RACE reads, TCRdb lists one record per CDR3 protein. This table holds 1.6 million or so distinct CDR3 sequences, 30% to 35% found once. The sample comprised blood. These receptors were obtained from a woman aged 30 to 39 in good health.

This clonotype was detected only a few times. The chain recombines TRBV20-1 with TRBJ1-2; TRBD1 agrees at 7 bases. This CDR3 is 16 amino acids long. With V trimmed by 3 bases and J by 7 bases, 17 bases remained unmatched. Per germline, CDR1 DFQATT and CDR2 SNEGSKA (reference sequence). DNA of the CDR3: TGCAGTGCTAGGGGGTCTATCCGGGACAGTCATTCTGGCTACACCTTC. Translation: CSARGSIRDSHSGYTF.

This clonotype was detected ten times or more. J is TRBJ2-3 and V is TRBV20-1, with D perhaps TRBD1 (5 bases). The length of the CDR3 is 15 residues. Trimming took off 0 bases at V and 2 bases at J, with 12 bases between the two ends. Looked up from germline, CDR1 is DFQATT and CDR2 is SNEGSKA (reference sequence). CDR3 nucleotides: TGCAGTGCTAGAGATCAGGGCAGGGTCACAGATACGCAGTATTTT. It is translated as CSARDQGRVTDTQYF.

Regarding this clonotype: This could be a read error, since a much larger clone is one nucleotide away. The chain is built from TRBV27 and TRBJ2-5, with D possibly TRBD2 on 6 matching bases. CDR3 length: 16 amino acids. Deletions cut 0 bases from V and 3 bases from J, with 14 bases between. Germline V lookup: CDR1 MNHEY, CDR2 SMNVEV (reference sequence). As DNA, the CDR3 is TGTGCCAGCAGTTTATCTGGGGGGTGGGTGAAAGAGACCCAGTACTTC. It specifies CASSLSGGWVKETQYF.

Here the CDR3 DNA reads TGCAGCGTTGATGGCAGGGAGTCCAATGAGCAGTTCTTC. Translating gives CSVDGRESNEQFF. This sequence joins TRBV29-1 and TRBJ2-1, with D tentatively TRBD1 or TRBD2 (5 bases each). The germline V gene encodes CDR1 SQVTM and CDR2 ANQGSEA. This CDR3 region has 13 residues. The V end was cut by 3 bases, the J end by 6 bases, with 12 bases between.

A remark on this clonotype: It may be a read error: a sequence one base away is much more abundant. The chain has TRBV30 and TRBJ2-5; tentatively, D is TRBD1 (6 bases). Germline V lookup: CDR1 GTSNPN, CDR2 SVGIG (reference sequence). The CDR3 loop spans 11 amino acids. V was clipped by 3 bases and J by 7 bases, with 9 bases between them. Written as DNA, the CDR3 is TGTGCCTGGAGCGCCAGGGGGACCCAGTACTTC. It yields the protein CAWSARGTQYF.

This CDR3 is CSANGPENYGYTF. CDR3 nucleotides: TGCAGTGCCAACGGGCCAGAGAACTATGGCTACACCTTC. This chain uses TRBV20-1 with TRBJ1-2; D unresolved. The V end lost 6 bases, the J end lost 2 bases, and 13 bases lay between the germline ends. Germline lookup yields CDR1 DFQATT and CDR2 SNEGSKA (reference sequence). The CDR3 extends over 13 amino acids.

The chain carries TRBV7-2 and TRBJ2-7; D not certain. CDR1 SGHTA and CDR2 FQGNSA come from the germline V gene. The CDR3 runs to 15 residues. Trimming stripped 5 bases from V and 7 bases from J, with 21 bases between. This CDR3 is CASSRTASSYNEQYF. The CDR3 DNA reads as TGTGCCAGCAGCCGGACCGCGAGCTCCTACAATGAGCAGTACTTC.

In this sample, this clonotype turned up many times. This rearrangement joins TRBV24-1 to TRBJ2-3, with 8 nucleotides matching TRBD2. CDR1 is KGHDR, CDR2 SFDVKD, per germline. This CDR3 comprises 15 residues. The V segment lost 4 bases and the J segment 2 bases; nucleotides outside the gene matches: 4. The CDR3 region has the DNA TGTGCCACCAGTGACGCGGGAGGAATCACAGATACGCAGTATTTT. Translating gives CATSDAGGITDTQYF.